This record concerns one T cell receptor beta chain sequence. This record comes from a study of blood T cell repertoires in COVID-19. Study as a whole: Samples representing acute and convalescent COVID-19 were sourced from the United States, Italy and Spain. PBMCs, B-cell-depleted T cells, or T cells were the source of the cDNA or gDNA that made up the material.

In the original processing: From reference gene primer amplification, estimates of nucleated cell counts were derived. Assay used: immunoSEQ multiplex PCR; TCRdb lists only in-frame clones, some missing. V and J calls and clone size are given by that table; D and trimming were obtained from the DNA. The repertoire includes 80,000 to 100,000 clones, 78% of them detected once, and 15% sits in the top ten. This CDR3 has 11 amino acids. Losses at the gene ends were 6 bases for V and 11 bases for J; bases not matched to a gene: 3. The sequence was obtained from a human donor in a cohort sampled during active COVID-19. The sample was peripheral blood. V is TRBV12-3 or TRBV12-4 and J is TRBJ1-1; 10 bases align to TRBD1. CDR3 loop: CASSRGQGAFF. CDR3 nucleotides: TGTGCCAGCAGCCGGGGACAGGGGGCTTTCTTT.